This entry lists 21 T cell receptor beta chains sequenced from one sample in a study of early T cells in non-severe SARS-CoV-2 infection (dated by TCRdb to the early 2020s). Library method: 5' RACE. Sequenced using a NextSeq 500. The public reads were run again by TCRdb, first through fastp at Q25 and then through MiXCR, and only productive beta chains were kept. Records with the same CDR3 protein are collapsed into one entry carrying the most frequent genes and DNA. The sample yields nearly 110,000 distinct CDR3 sequences; roughly 10% were counted once. Of the sample, under 9% is held by the ten largest clones. What was sequenced was whole blood. These receptors originate from an adult who was a healthcare worker with PCR-confirmed SARS-CoV-2 infection or an uninfected control (not recorded which).

The chain joins TRBV24-1 to TRBJ2-1, with 9 bases lining up with TRBD2. In germline, CDR1 is KGHDR, CDR2 SFDVKD. Losses at the gene ends were 10 bases for V and 3 bases for J; bases not matched to a gene: 12. The CDR3 is made up of 16 amino acids. For the CDR3, the DNA is TGTGCCACAGAGACTAGCGGAAGGCTCGACTACAATGAGCAGTTCTTC. Encoded protein: CATETSGRLDYNEQFF.

This clonotype was observed many times. The rearrangement uses TRBV7-2 and TRBJ2-7, with TRBD2 identical over 10 bases. The CDR3 totals 13 residues. V trimming: 5 bases; J trimming: 5 bases; junction bases outside the gene matches: 3. CDR1 and CDR2 from the germline V gene are SGHTA and FQGNSA. This CDR3 is CASSIGLADEQYF. CDR3 coding DNA: TGTGCCAGCAGCATCGGACTAGCGGACGAGCAGTACTTC.

Many counts were recorded for this clonotype. The CDR3 nucleotides are TGCAGTGCCGAGGACCCCCGGTGGGCCCAGTACTTC. Translating it yields CSAEDPRWAQYF. The chain uses TRBV20-1 and TRBJ2-5; no clear D gene. The V and J ends lost 6 bases and 9 bases respectively, with 17 bases between them. The germline gives CDR1 DFQATT, CDR2 SNEGSKA (reference sequence). This CDR3 has 12 residues.

The rearrangement joins TRBV28 to TRBJ2-3; possible D gene TRBD2, 6 bases. The CDR3 runs to 12 residues. Germline CDR1 reads MDHEN; CDR2 reads SYDVKM. Trimming left V 5 bases short and J 6 bases short, with 9 bases between. The CDR3 here is CASSERGDTQYF. In nucleotides, the CDR3 is TGTGCCAGCAGTGAACGGGGGGATACGCAGTATTTT.

The chain employs TRBV29-1 and TRBJ2-5; a possible D gene is TRBD2 (6 bases). Germline V gene data show CDR1 as SQVTM and CDR2 as ANQGSEA. The CDR3 runs to 14 residues. The V and J ends lost 6 bases and 4 bases respectively, with 18 bases between them. In DNA form, the CDR3 reads TGCAGCGTCACAGCCGGGAGTCCTCCAGAGACCCAGTACTTC. Amino acid sequence: CSVTAGSPPETQYF. The whole variable domain, filled in from reference TRBV29-1 and TRBJ2-5, reads SAVISQKPSRDICQRGTSLTIQCQVDSQVTMMFWYRQQPGQSLTLIATANQGSEATYESGFVIDKFPISRPNLTFSTLTVSNMSPEDSSIYLCSVTAGSPPETQYFGPGTRLLVL.

This clonotype was observed many times. The chain carries TRBV5-1 and TRBJ1-2, with 11 bases lining up with TRBD1. Trimming took 4 bases from V and 6 from J; bases not matched to a gene: 8. The CDR3 contains 15 residues. Germline V lookup: CDR1 SGHRS, CDR2 YFSETQ. As DNA, the CDR3 is TGCGCCAGCAGCCATGGACAGGGGGCCTCGCATGGCTACACCTTC. Its translation is CASSHGQGASHGYTF. Using reference TRBV5-1 and TRBJ1-2 for the parts outside the CDR3, the full variable domain is KAGVTQTPRYLIKTRGQQVTLSCSPISGHRSVSWYQQTPGQGLQFLFEYFSETQRNKGNFPGRFSGRQFSNSRSEMNVSTLELGDSALYLCASSHGQGASHGYTFGSGTRLTVV.

There are many counts of this clonotype. The chain links TRBV5-1 to TRBJ2-5; TRBD2 aligns across 10 bases. J gave up 3 bases and V 1 base, and 0 bases lay outside the gene matches. CDR1 is SGHRS and CDR2 is YFSETQ in the germline V gene. The length of the CDR3 is 14 residues. The CDR3 sequence is CASSLTSGEETQYF. The CDR3 DNA reads TGCGCCAGCAGCTTGACTAGCGGGGAAGAGACCCAGTACTTC. Supplemented by reference TRBV5-1 and TRBJ2-5, the full variable domain reads KAGVTQTPRYLIKTRGQQVTLSCSPISGHRSVSWYQQTPGQGLQFLFEYFSETQRNKGNFPGRFSGRQFSNSRSEMNVSTLELGDSALYLCASSLTSGEETQYFGPGTRLLVL.

This rearrangement joins TRBV6-2 or TRBV6-3 to TRBJ1-2; D not resolved. The CDR3 covers 13 residues. Germline CDR1 and CDR2: MNHEY and SVGEGT. Trimming left V 5 bases short and J 0 bases short, with 7 bases between. CDR3 bases: TGTGCCAGCAGTCGGACGGCTAACTATGGCTACACCTTC. This sequence encodes CASSRTANYGYTF.

This clonotype was observed a handful of times. The chain combines TRBV28 with TRBJ1-4; D is unresolved. Trimming cost V 5 bases and J 8 bases, with 15 bases left between them. This CDR3 comprises 14 residues. Germline V gene lookup returns CDR1 MDHEN and CDR2 SYDVKM. The CDR3 is CASSPLGNGEKLFF. As DNA, the CDR3 is TGTGCCAGCAGTCCCCTTGGGAACGGAGAAAAACTGTTTTTT.

This clonotype was counted many times. This sequence joins TRBV6-1 and TRBJ1-1, with 10 positions matching TRBD1. CDR3 size: 14 residues. With V trimmed by 6 bases and J by 4 bases, 5 bases remained unmatched. From germline, CDR1 is MNHNS and CDR2 SASEGT. The CDR3 region is CASREGQGSTEAFF. The CDR3 DNA sequence: TGTGCCAGCAGGGAGGGACAGGGGAGCACTGAAGCTTTCTTT.

This clonotype was detected many times. This chain uses TRBV29-1 with TRBJ2-6; D unresolved. V dropped 7 bases and J dropped 0 bases, with 7 bases sitting between them. The germline gives CDR1 SQVTM, CDR2 ANQGSEA. The CDR3 runs to 13 residues. The CDR3 loop is CSAAYSGANVLTF. The CDR3 DNA follows: TGCAGCGCCGCCTACTCTGGGGCCAACGTCCTGACTTTC.

This clonotype was picked up many times. The gene calls are TRBV18 and TRBJ2-7; TRBD1 matches at 10 bases. The CDR3 is 13 residues long. Germline CDR1 reads KGHSH; CDR2 reads LQKENI. J gave up 6 bases and V 3 bases, and 2 bases lay outside the gene matches. The CDR3, as DNA: TGTGCCAGCTCACCCGGGACAGGGGCCGAGCAGTACTTC. This codes for CASSPGTGAEQYF.

The table lists this clonotype with many counts. In DNA form, the CDR3 reads TGCAGTCCTGTCCGGGCCCTCCCTCGCACCGGGGAGCTGTTTTTT. This codes for CSPVRALPRTGELFF. The chain couples TRBV20-1 to TRBJ2-2; no definite D call. The CDR3 spans 15 residues. Trimming took 8 bases from V and 4 from J, leaving 20 bases between them. CDR1 and CDR2 from the germline V gene are DFQATT and SNEGSKA (reference sequence).

This chain uses TRBV11-2 with TRBJ2-7, with 10 positions matching TRBD1. Per germline, CDR1 SGHAT and CDR2 FQNNGV. The CDR3 is 18 residues long. Trimming at V came to 3 bases and at J to 2 bases, leaving 13 bases not matched to a gene. CDR3: CASSLRTLGTGVTYEQYF. The CDR3 nucleotides read TGTGCCAGCAGCTTGAGAACACTCGGGACAGGGGTAACCTACGAGCAGTACTTC.

There are many counts of this clonotype. V is TRBV7-9 and J is TRBJ2-1; 13 bases fit TRBD2. This CDR3 spans 17 amino acids. V was pared by 5 bases and J by 8 bases, with 12 bases of the junction left unmatched. The germline gives CDR1 SEHNR, CDR2 FQNEAQ (reference sequence). In nucleotides, the CDR3 is TGTGCCAGCAGCCCAAAACGGACTAGCGGGAGCTGGGATGAGCAGTTCTTC. It encodes CASSPKRTSGSWDEQFF.

The chain has TRBV5-1 and TRBJ2-7; TRBD2 might be the D (5 bases). The CDR3 is made up of 15 amino acids. V dropped 0 bases and J dropped 2 bases, with 12 bases sitting between them. Germline loops: CDR1 SGHRS, CDR2 YFSETQ. DNA for the CDR3: TGCGCCAGCAGCTTGGCCGAGGGAACCCCCTACGAGCAGTACTTC. Amino acids: CASSLAEGTPYEQYF.

The chain has TRBV6-1 and TRBJ1-1, with TRBD1 matching 7 bases. The CDR3 sequence is 14 residues long. CDR1 MNHNS and CDR2 SASEGT come from the germline V gene. Germline trimming cut 7 bases from V and 7 bases from J; bases unmatched to any gene: 12. CDR3 nucleotides: TGTGCCAGCAAAAGGCTTGAGGGGGCGCATGAAGCTTTCTTT. As protein: CASKRLEGAHEAFF.

This chain joins TRBV6-2 or TRBV6-3 and TRBJ2-7, with TRBD2 as a possible D gene (5 bases). The V gene's germline CDR1 is MNHEY and CDR2 SVGEGT. The CDR3 consists of 13 residues. The V gene lost 2 bases and the J gene lost 5 bases, with 10 bases spanning the gap. CDR3: CASSYRAGHEQYF. The CDR3 DNA reads as TGTGCCAGCAGTTACAGGGCGGGCCACGAGCAGTACTTC.

Ten or more counts support this clonotype. The J gene is TRBJ2-7, the V gene TRBV7-9; 10 bases fit TRBD1. Germline CDR1 is SEHNR and CDR2 is FQNEAQ (reference sequence). The V and J ends lost 7 bases and 6 bases, in that order; junction bases with no gene match: 6. The CDR3 runs to 13 residues. The CDR3 here is CASTPGTGVEQYF. CDR3 nucleotides: TGTGCCAGCACCCCCGGGACAGGGGTCGAGCAGTACTTC.

This clonotype turned up a few times. The V call is TRBV5-1, the J call TRBJ2-2, with 11 bases matching TRBD2. The length of the CDR3 is 14 residues. After removal of 4 bases from V and 7 bases from J, the junction contained 3 bases not matched to a gene. Germline V gene sequence: CDR1 SGHRS, CDR2 YFSETQ. The CDR3 region has the DNA TGCGCCAGCAGCCGTACTAGCGGGAGCGGGGAGCTGTTTTTT. Residues: CASSRTSGSGELFF. Full variable domain (missing parts from reference TRBV5-1 and TRBJ2-2): KAGVTQTPRYLIKTRGQQVTLSCSPISGHRSVSWYQQTPGQGLQFLFEYFSETQRNKGNFPGRFSGRQFSNSRSEMNVSTLELGDSALYLCASSRTSGSGELFFGEGSRLTVL.

This clonotype showed up just a few times. This chain joins TRBV28 and TRBJ1-2, with no clear D. The CDR3 consists of 11 residues. The V gene lost 4 bases and the J gene lost 8 bases, with 8 bases spanning the gap. Per the germline V gene, CDR1 is MDHEN and CDR2 is SYDVKM. This chain's CDR3 is CASSSHLGYTF. The DNA of the CDR3 is TGTGCCAGCAGTTCACATTTGGGCTACACCTTC.